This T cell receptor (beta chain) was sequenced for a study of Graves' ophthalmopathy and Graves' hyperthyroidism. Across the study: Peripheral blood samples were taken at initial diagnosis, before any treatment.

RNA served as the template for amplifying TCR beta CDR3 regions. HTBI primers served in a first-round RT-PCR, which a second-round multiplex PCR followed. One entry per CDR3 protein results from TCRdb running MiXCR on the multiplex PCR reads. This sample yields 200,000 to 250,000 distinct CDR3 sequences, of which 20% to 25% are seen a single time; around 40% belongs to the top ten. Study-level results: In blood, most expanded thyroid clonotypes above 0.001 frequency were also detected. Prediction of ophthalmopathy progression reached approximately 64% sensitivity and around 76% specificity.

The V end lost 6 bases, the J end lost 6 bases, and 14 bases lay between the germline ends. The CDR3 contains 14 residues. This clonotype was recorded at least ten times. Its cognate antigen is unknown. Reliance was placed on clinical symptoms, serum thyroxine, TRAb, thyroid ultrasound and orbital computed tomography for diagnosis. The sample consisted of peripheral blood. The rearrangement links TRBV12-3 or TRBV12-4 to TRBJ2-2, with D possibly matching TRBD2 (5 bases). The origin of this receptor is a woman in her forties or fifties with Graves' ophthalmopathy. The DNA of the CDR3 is TGTGCCAGCAGCATCTTTGGAGGATCCGGGGAGCTGTTTTTT. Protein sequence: CASSIFGGSGELFF.